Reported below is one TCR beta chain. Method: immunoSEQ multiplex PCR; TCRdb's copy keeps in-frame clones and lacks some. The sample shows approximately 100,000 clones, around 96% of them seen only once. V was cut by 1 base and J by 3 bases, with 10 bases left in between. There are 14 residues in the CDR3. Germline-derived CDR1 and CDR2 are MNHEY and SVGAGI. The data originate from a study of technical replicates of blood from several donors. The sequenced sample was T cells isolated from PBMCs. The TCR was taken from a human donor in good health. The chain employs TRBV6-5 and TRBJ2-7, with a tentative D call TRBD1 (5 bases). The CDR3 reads CASSYFGQGYEQYF. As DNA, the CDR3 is TGTGCCAGCAGTTACTTCGGGCAGGGCTACGAGCAGTACTTC.